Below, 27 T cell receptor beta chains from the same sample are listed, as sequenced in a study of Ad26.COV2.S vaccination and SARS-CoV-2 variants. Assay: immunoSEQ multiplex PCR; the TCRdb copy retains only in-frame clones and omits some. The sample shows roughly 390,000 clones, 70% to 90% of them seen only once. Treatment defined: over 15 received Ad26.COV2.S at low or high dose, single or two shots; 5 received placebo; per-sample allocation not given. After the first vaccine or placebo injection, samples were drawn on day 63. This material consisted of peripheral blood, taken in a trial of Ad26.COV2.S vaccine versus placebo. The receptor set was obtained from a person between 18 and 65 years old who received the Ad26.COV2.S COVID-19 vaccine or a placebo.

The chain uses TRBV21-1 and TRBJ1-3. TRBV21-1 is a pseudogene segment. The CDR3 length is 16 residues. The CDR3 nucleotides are TGTGCCAGCAGCAAAGTACAGGAGGCGCCGGGAAACACCATATATTTT. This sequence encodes CASSKVQEAPGNTIYF.

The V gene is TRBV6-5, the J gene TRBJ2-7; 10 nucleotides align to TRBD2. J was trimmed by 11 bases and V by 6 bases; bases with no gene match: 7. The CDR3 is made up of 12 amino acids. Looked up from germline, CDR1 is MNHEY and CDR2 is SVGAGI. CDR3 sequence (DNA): TGTGCCAGCAGACTAGCGGGGACGGTGGAGTACTTC. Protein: CASRLAGTVEYF.

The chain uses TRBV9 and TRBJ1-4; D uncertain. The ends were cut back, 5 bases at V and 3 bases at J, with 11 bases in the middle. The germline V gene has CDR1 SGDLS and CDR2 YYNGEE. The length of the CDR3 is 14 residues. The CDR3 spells CASSATSANEKLFF. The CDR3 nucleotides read TGTGCCAGCAGTGCCACATCGGCTAATGAAAAACTGTTTTTT.

This CDR3 is CASSLTGEGTQYF. The CDR3, as DNA: TGTGCCAGCAGCTTAACTGGGGAAGGTACGCAGTATTTT. The chain links TRBV7-9 to TRBJ2-3; the D is unclear. CDR1 is SEHNR, CDR2 FQNEAQ, per germline (reference sequence). The V gene lost 2 bases and the J gene lost 8 bases, with 11 bases spanning the gap. This CDR3 is 13 amino acids long.

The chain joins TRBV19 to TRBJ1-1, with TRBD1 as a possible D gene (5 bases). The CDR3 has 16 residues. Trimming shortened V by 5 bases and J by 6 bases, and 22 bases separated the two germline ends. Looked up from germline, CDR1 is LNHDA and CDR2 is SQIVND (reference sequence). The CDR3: CASSWEGTGGIPEAFF. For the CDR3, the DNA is TGTGCCAGTAGTTGGGAGGGTACGGGGGGAATCCCTGAAGCTTTCTTT.

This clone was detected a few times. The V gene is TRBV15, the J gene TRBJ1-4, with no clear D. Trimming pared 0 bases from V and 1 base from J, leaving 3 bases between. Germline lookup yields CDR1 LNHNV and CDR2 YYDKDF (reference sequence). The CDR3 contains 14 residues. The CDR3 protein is CATSRDRTNEKLFF. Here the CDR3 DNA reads TGTGCCACCAGCAGAGACCGAACTAATGAAAAACTGTTTTTT.

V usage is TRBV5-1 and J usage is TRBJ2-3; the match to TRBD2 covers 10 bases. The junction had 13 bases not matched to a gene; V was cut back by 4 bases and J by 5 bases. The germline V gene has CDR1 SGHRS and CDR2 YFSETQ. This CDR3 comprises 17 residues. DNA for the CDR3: TGCGCCAGCAGCCCACGGGGAGCGGGGGGGCCCAAAGATACGCAGTATTTT. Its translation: CASSPRGAGGPKDTQYF.

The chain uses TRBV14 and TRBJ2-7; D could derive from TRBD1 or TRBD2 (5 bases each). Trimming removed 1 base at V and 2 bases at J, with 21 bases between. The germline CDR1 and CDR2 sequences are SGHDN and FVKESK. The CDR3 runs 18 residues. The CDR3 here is CASSQVGVRVGKPYEQYF. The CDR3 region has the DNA TGTGCCAGCAGCCAAGTAGGGGTGCGGGTAGGGAAACCCTACGAGCAGTACTTC.

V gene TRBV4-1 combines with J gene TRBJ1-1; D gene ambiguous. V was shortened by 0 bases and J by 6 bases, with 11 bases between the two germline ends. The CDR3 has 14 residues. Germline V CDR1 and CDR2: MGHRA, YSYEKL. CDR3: CASSQDLEGSEAFF. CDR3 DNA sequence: TGCGCCAGCAGCCAAGATCTTGAGGGCTCTGAAGCTTTCTTT.

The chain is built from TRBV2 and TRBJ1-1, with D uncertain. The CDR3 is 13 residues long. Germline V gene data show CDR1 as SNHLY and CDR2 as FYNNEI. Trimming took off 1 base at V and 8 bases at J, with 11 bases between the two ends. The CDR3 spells CASSEERSGEAFF. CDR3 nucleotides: TGTGCCAGCAGTGAAGAGCGATCCGGCGAAGCTTTCTTT.

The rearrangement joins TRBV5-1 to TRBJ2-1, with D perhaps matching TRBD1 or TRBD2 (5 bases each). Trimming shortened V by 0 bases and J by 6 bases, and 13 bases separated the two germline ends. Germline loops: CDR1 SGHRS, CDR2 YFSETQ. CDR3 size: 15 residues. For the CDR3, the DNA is TGCGCCAGCAGCTTGGGCTCGACTGGGGGCAATGAGCAGTTCTTC. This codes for CASSLGSTGGNEQFF. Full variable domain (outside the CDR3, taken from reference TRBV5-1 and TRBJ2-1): KAGVTQTPRYLIKTRGQQVTLSCSPISGHRSVSWYQQTPGQGLQFLFEYFSETQRNKGNFPGRFSGRQFSNSRSEMNVSTLELGDSALYLCASSLGSTGGNEQFFGPGTRLTVL.

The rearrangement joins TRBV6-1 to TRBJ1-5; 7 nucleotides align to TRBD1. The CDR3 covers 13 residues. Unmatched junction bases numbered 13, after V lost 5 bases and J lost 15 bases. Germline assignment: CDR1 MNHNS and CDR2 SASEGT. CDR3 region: CASSPPIATGWHF. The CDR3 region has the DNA TGTGCCAGCAGTCCCCCCATAGCGACAGGGTGGCATTTT.

This chain's CDR3 is CASSKGYNQPQHF. CDR3 sequence (DNA): TGTGCCAGCAGCAAAGGGTACAATCAGCCCCAGCATTTT. The chain recombines TRBV21-1 with TRBJ1-5. TRBV21-1 is tagged as a pseudogene. The CDR3 totals 13 residues.

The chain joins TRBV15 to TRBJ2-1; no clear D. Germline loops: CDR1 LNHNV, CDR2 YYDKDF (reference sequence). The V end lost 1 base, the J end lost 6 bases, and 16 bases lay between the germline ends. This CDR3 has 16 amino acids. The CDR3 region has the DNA TGTGCCACCAGCAGAGTTACCAAAAGAGCCATCAATGAGCAGTTCTTC. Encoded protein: CATSRVTKRAINEQFF.

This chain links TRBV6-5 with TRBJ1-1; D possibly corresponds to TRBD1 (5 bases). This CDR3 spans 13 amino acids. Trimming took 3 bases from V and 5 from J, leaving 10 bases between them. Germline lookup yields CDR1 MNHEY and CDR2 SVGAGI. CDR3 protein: CASSYLGGTEAFF. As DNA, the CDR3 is TGTGCCAGCAGTTATCTCGGGGGGACTGAAGCTTTCTTT.

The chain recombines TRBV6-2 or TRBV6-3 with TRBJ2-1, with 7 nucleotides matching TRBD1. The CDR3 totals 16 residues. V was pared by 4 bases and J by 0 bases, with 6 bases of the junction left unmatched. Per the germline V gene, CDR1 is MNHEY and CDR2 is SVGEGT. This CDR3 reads CASSSWGQSSYNEQFF. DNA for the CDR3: TGTGCCAGCAGTTCCTGGGGACAGAGCTCCTACAATGAGCAGTTCTTC.

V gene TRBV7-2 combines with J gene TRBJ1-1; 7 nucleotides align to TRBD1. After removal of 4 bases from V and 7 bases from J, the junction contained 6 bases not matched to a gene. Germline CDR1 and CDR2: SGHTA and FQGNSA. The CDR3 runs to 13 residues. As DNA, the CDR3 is TGTGCCAGCAGCTCTTGGGACAGTTATGAAGCTTTCTTT. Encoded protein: CASSSWDSYEAFF. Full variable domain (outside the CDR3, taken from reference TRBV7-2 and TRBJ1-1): GAGVSQSPSNKVTEKGKDVELRCDPISGHTALYWYRQSLGQGLEFLIYFQGNSAPDKSGLPSDRFSAERTGGSVSTLTIQRTQQEDSAVYLCASSSWDSYEAFFGQGTRLTVV.

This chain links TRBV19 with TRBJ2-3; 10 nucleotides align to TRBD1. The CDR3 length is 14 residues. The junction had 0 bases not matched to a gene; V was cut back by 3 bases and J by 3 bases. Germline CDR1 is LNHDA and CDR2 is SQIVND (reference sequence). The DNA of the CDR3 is TGTGCCAGTAGTATGGACAGGGGGACAGATACGCAGTATTTT. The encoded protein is CASSMDRGTDTQYF. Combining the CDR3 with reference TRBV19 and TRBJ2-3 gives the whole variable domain DGGITQSPKYLFRKEGQNVTLSCEQNLNHDAMYWYRQDPGQGLRLIYYSQIVNDFQKGDIAEGYSVSREKKESFPLTVTSAQKNPTAFYLCASSMDRGTDTQYFGPGTRLTVL.

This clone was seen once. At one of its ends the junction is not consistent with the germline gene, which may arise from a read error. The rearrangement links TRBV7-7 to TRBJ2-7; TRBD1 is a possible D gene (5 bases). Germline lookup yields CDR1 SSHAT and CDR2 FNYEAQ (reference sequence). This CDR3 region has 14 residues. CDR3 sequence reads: CASSLSDTAYEQYF. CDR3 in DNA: TGTGCTAGCAGCTTATCGGACACTGCCTACGAGCAGTACTTC.

The CDR3 nucleotides are TGTGCCAGCAGTGAAGTAGGGGGCGGCATCGGGGAGCTGTTTTTT. Translated: CASSEVGGGIGELFF. V usage is TRBV6-1 and J usage is TRBJ2-2; 7 bases agree with TRBD1. CDR1 and CDR2 from the germline V gene are MNHNS and SASEGT. The CDR3 runs 15 residues. V was pared by 1 base and J by 7 bases, with 6 bases of the junction left unmatched.

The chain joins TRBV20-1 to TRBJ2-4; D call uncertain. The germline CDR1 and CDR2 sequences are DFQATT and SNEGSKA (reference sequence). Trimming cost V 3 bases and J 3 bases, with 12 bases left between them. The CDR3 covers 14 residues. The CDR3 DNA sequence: TGCAGTGCTAGTTACGCCCTAGTCAAAAACATTCAGTACTTC. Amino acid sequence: CSASYALVKNIQYF.

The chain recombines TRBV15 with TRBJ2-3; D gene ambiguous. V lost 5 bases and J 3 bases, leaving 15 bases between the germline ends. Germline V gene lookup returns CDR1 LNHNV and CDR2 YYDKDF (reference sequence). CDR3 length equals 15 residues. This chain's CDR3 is CATSDGPWGTDTQYF. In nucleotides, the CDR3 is TGTGCCACCAGCGACGGCCCGTGGGGAACAGATACGCAGTATTTT. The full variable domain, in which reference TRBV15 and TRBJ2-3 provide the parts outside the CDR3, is DAMVIQNPRYQVTQFGKPVTLSCSQTLNHNVMYWYQQKSSQAPKLLFHYYDKDFNNEADTPDNFQSRRPNTSFCFLDIRSPGLGDTAMYLCATSDGPWGTDTQYFGPGTRLTVL.

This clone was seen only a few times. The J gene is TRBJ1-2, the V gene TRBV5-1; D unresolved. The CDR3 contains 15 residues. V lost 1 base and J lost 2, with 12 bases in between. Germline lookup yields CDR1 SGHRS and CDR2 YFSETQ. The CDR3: CASSLSPAENYGYTF. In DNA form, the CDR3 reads TGCGCCAGCAGCTTGTCGCCTGCGGAGAACTATGGCTACACCTTC.

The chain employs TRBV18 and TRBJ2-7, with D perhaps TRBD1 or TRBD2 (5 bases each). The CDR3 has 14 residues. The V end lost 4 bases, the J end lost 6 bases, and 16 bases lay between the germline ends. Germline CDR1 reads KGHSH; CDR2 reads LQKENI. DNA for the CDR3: TGTGCCAGCTCACTCACAGGAGGCGATTCCGAGCAGTACTTC. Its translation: CASSLTGGDSEQYF.

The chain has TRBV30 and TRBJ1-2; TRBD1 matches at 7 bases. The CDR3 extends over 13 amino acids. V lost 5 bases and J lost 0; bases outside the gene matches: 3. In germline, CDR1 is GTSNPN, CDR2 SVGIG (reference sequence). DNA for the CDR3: TGTGCCTGGTCAGGGGGAGCTAACTATGGCTACACCTTC. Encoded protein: CAWSGGANYGYTF.

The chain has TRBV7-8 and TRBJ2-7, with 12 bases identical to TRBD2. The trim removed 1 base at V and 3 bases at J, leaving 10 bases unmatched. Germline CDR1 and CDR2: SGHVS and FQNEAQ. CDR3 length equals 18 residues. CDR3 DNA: TGTGCCAGCAGCTTAGGTCTAGCGGGGGGGTCTCATCTCTACGAGCAGTACTTC. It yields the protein CASSLGLAGGSHLYEQYF.

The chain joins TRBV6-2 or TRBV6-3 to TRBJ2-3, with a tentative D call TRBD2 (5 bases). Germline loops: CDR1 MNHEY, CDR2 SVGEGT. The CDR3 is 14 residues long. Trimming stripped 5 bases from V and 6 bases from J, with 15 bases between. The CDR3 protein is CASSMGVAFDTQYF. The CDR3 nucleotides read TGTGCCAGCAGTATGGGAGTTGCCTTTGATACGCAGTATTTT.